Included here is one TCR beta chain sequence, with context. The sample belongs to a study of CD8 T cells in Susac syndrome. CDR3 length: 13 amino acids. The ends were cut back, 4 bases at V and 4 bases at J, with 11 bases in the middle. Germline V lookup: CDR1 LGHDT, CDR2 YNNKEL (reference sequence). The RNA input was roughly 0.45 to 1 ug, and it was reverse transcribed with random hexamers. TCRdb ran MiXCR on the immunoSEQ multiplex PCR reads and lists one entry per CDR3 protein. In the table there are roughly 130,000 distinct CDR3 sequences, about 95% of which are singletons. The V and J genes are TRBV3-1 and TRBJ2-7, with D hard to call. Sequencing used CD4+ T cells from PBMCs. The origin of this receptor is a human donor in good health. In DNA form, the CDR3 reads TGTGCCAGCAGCCGCCGGGCCGCATACGAGCAGTACTTC. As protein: CASSRRAAYEQYF.